Listed here are 11 T cell receptor beta chains from one sample, sequenced in a study of neoadjuvant nivolumab and ipilimumab in lung cancer (TCRdb year 2020). Sample time point, as interpreted from the label and publication: pretherapy, before neoadjuvant immune checkpoint inhibitors. The library was produced with the immunoSEQ multiplex PCR assay. The clones in this table, taken by TCRdb from immuneACCESS, are in-frame only. Not every clone is retained; where verified, under half of the shortfall comes from an unresolved V gene, and the cause of the rest is unknown. The sample includes some 50,000 clones, with approximately 90% observed a single time. The biggest ten clones account for about 4% of the sample. This sample comprised blood, obtained before neoadjuvant nivolumab, alone or with ipilimumab. The origin of the receptors is an adult with non-small cell lung cancer. Some clones in this sample may be carry-over from other donors' samples.

The chain has TRBV18 and TRBJ1-5; possibly TRBD1 for D (5 bases). With 2 bases removed from V and 4 bases from J, the gap between germline ends came to 6 bases. This CDR3 spans 13 amino acids. The germline CDR1 and CDR2 sequences are KGHSH and LQKENI. CDR3 nucleotide sequence: TGTGCCAGCTCACCAGACAGAAATCAGCCCCAGCATTTT. Residues: CASSPDRNQPQHF.

This rearrangement joins TRBV19 to TRBJ2-7; D ambiguous. The CDR3 consists of 15 residues. Trimming left V 1 base short and J 0 bases short, with 10 bases between. CDR1 LNHDA and CDR2 SQIVND come from the germline V gene (reference sequence). This CDR3 reads CASSIVGGSSYEQYF. In nucleotides, the CDR3 is TGTGCCAGTAGTATAGTGGGCGGCAGCTCCTACGAGCAGTACTTC.

The chain recombines TRBV11-2 with TRBJ1-2; D is perhaps TRBD1 (6 bases). This CDR3 has 13 residues. Germline values: CDR1 SGHAT, CDR2 FQNNGV. V lost 0 bases and J lost 8, with 10 bases in between. The CDR3 is CASSLEGALGYTF. CDR3 nucleotides: TGTGCCAGCAGCTTAGAGGGGGCGTTGGGCTACACCTTC.

V is TRBV30 and J is TRBJ2-5; D not certain. V lost 0 bases and J 1 base, leaving 9 bases between the germline ends. This CDR3 has 14 residues. Germline CDR1 reads GTSNPN; CDR2 reads SVGIG (reference sequence). This CDR3 is CAWSVVVGQETQYF. The CDR3 DNA reads TGTGCCTGGAGTGTCGTAGTGGGCCAAGAGACCCAGTACTTC.

The CDR3 sequence: CASSTNRDENTGELFF. The CDR3 nucleotides read TGTGCCAGCAGCACAAACAGGGATGAGAACACCGGGGAGCTGTTTTTT. J is TRBJ2-2 and V is TRBV7-9, with a tentative D call TRBD1 (6 bases). Germline-derived CDR1 and CDR2 are SEHNR and FQNEAQ (reference sequence). This CDR3 has 16 residues. Trimming cost V 5 bases and J 1 base, with 14 bases left between them.

The V and J genes are TRBV18 and TRBJ2-7; TRBD1 matches at 8 bases. The CDR3 runs 13 residues. J lost 3 bases, V lost 3 bases, and 1 base had no gene match. Germline CDR1 reads KGHSH; CDR2 reads LQKENI. This CDR3 reads CASSPDRDYEQYF. For the CDR3, the DNA is TGTGCCAGCTCACCGGACAGGGACTACGAGCAGTACTTC.

The chain links TRBV27 to TRBJ2-5; TRBD1 agrees at 7 bases. Trimming at V came to 3 bases and at J to 1 base, leaving 11 bases not matched to a gene. This CDR3 is 17 amino acids long. In germline, CDR1 is MNHEY, CDR2 SMNVEV (reference sequence). This CDR3 reads CASSLRGQPRPQETQYF. CDR3 in DNA: TGTGCCAGCAGTTTGAGGGGACAGCCGAGACCCCAAGAGACCCAGTACTTC.

V gene TRBV18 combines with J gene TRBJ1-3; D may be TRBD1 (6 bases). V gave up 6 bases and J gave up 2 bases, with 14 bases separating them. The CDR3 is made up of 15 amino acids. Germline CDR1 and CDR2: KGHSH and LQKENI. The CDR3 coding sequence is TGTGCCAGCTCTCCAAACAGGGATGCTGGAAACACCATATATTTT. Protein: CASSPNRDAGNTIYF. Combining the CDR3 with reference TRBV18 and TRBJ1-3 gives the whole variable domain NAGVMQNPRHLVRRRGQEARLRCSPMKGHSHVYWYRQLPEEGLKFMVYLQKENIIDESGMPKERFSAEFPKEGPSILRIQQVVRGDSAAYFCASSPNRDAGNTIYFGEGSWLTVV.

The chain employs TRBV5-1 and TRBJ1-1, with D tentatively TRBD1 (6 bases). The germline V and J ends were trimmed by 4 bases and 2 bases, with 12 bases remaining between them. The CDR3 is made up of 14 amino acids. Germline loops: CDR1 SGHRS, CDR2 YFSETQ. The CDR3 region is CASSNDRYNTEAFF. The CDR3 region has the DNA TGCGCCAGCAGCAACGACAGGTATAACACTGAAGCTTTCTTT.

The gene calls are TRBV18 and TRBJ2-1; D may be TRBD2 (5 bases). Germline CDR1 reads KGHSH; CDR2 reads LQKENI. CDR3 length: 13 amino acids. Trimming pared 0 bases from V and 9 bases from J, leaving 9 bases between. CDR3 residues: CASSPPGGSEQFF. CDR3 in DNA: TGTGCCAGCTCACCACCAGGAGGTAGTGAGCAGTTCTTC.

This rearrangement joins TRBV7-9 to TRBJ2-7; D may correspond to TRBD1 or TRBD2 (6 bases each). CDR1 SEHNR and CDR2 FQNEAQ come from the germline V gene (reference sequence). This CDR3 is 16 amino acids long. The V end lost 0 bases, the J end lost 4 bases, and 16 bases lay between the germline ends. The DNA for the CDR3 is TGTGCCAGCAGCTTAGCGGGAGGTCAGGGGTCGTACGAGCAGTACTTC. It encodes CASSLAGGQGSYEQYF. Drawing the rest from reference TRBV7-9 and TRBJ2-7, the complete variable domain is DTGVSQNPRHKITKRGQNVTFRCDPISEHNRLYWYRQTLGQGPEFLTYFQNEAQLEKSRLLSDRFSAERPKGSFSTLEIQRTEQGDSAMYLCASSLAGGQGSYEQYFGPGTRLTVT.